This passage covers 15 T cell receptor beta chains from one sample sequenced in a study of blood T cells in healthy people across ages. Alongside a J-beta primer mix, a sample-barcoded 5' primer served in a second PCR lasting about 7 to 12 cycles. Each CDR3 protein gets one entry after TCRdb re-called the 5' RACE reads with MiXCR. The data contain around 1,700,000 distinct CDR3 sequences, approximately 30% of them singletons. Sequenced: blood. The receptors here all came from a young woman in good health.

CDR3 region: CASSLVTGRNTEAFF. The CDR3 bases are TGCGCCAGCAGCTTGGTGACAGGGAGGAACACTGAAGCTTTCTTT. The chain has TRBV5-1 and TRBJ1-1; 7 nucleotides align to TRBD1. Germline assignment: CDR1 SGHRS and CDR2 YFSETQ. The CDR3 is 15 residues long. V gave up 0 bases and J gave up 1 base; unmatched junction bases: 3.

V usage is TRBV6-2 or TRBV6-3 and J usage is TRBJ2-3; D is unclear. The CDR3 is 13 amino acids. V was shortened by 8 bases and J by 1 base, with 10 bases between the two germline ends. Germline V gene data show CDR1 as MNHEY and CDR2 as SVGEGT. CDR3 amino acids: CASRSDGTDTQYF. The CDR3 DNA reads as TGTGCCAGCCGTTCCGATGGCACAGATACGCAGTATTTT.

This clonotype showed up many times. V gene TRBV5-1 combines with J gene TRBJ1-2; D unresolved. CDR1 and CDR2 from the germline V gene are SGHRS and YFSETQ. The CDR3 runs 14 residues. The V end was cut by 5 bases, the J end by 4 bases, with 15 bases between. The CDR3 DNA sequence: TGCGCCAGCAGTCTGCGGGAGGAATCCTATGGCTACACCTTC. Translated, it gives CASSLREESYGYTF.

The V and J genes are TRBV20-1 and TRBJ2-3; 9 positions match TRBD2. The germline V gene encodes CDR1 DFQATT and CDR2 SNEGSKA (reference sequence). The CDR3 contains 14 residues. Germline trimming cut 5 bases from V and 6 bases from J; bases unmatched to any gene: 9. The CDR3 region has the DNA TGCAGTGCTGGTAGCGGGGGCCCAGCGGATACGCAGTATTTT. It translates to CSAGSGGPADTQYF.

The chain employs TRBV7-2 and TRBJ2-5; 11 positions agree with TRBD2. The trim removed 5 bases at V and 0 bases at J, leaving 5 bases unmatched. CDR1 is SGHTA, CDR2 FQGNSA, per germline. The CDR3 spans 16 residues. The CDR3 sequence: CASSVPGLADQETQYF. The CDR3 DNA sequence: TGTGCCAGCAGCGTACCGGGACTAGCGGACCAAGAGACCCAGTACTTC.

V is TRBV20-1 and J is TRBJ2-1, with a tentative D call TRBD1 (5 bases). This CDR3 region has 15 residues. Trimming took 6 bases from V and 0 from J, leaving 15 bases between them. CDR1 is DFQATT and CDR2 is SNEGSKA in the germline V gene (reference sequence). The CDR3, as DNA: TGCAGTGCACCGAACAGGAAAAGCTCCTACAATGAGCAGTTCTTC. Protein product: CSAPNRKSSYNEQFF.

This clonotype was seen a handful of times. This chain joins TRBV5-1 and TRBJ2-7; D is unresolved. Germline lookup yields CDR1 SGHRS and CDR2 YFSETQ. Trimming pared 0 bases from V and 2 bases from J, leaving 12 bases between. The CDR3 runs to 15 residues. Here the CDR3 reads CASSLEVRTPYEQYF. CDR3 DNA sequence: TGCGCCAGCAGCTTGGAGGTACGGACCCCCTACGAGCAGTACTTC.

This chain links TRBV27 with TRBJ2-2; D not certain. With 4 bases removed from V and 8 bases from J, the gap between germline ends came to 8 bases. The CDR3 contains 12 residues. CDR1 is MNHEY and CDR2 is SMNVEV in the germline V gene (reference sequence). Here the CDR3 DNA reads TGTGCCAGCAGTTACCTAGGGGGGGAGCTGTTTTTT. Its translation: CASSYLGGELFF.

In this sample, this clonotype turned up many times. The J gene is TRBJ2-7, the V gene TRBV15; D remains unclear. Trimming pared 2 bases from V and 2 bases from J, leaving 10 bases between. This CDR3 comprises 14 residues. Germline V gene data show CDR1 as LNHNV and CDR2 as YYDKDF (reference sequence). CDR3 DNA: TGTGCCACCAGCAGATCAGACGGACCCTACGAGCAGTACTTC. It yields the protein CATSRSDGPYEQYF. Filled out from reference TRBV15 and TRBJ2-7, the complete variable domain reads DAMVIQNPRYQVTQFGKPVTLSCSQTLNHNVMYWYQQKSSQAPKLLFHYYDKDFNNEADTPDNFQSRRPNTSFCFLDIRSPGLGDTAMYLCATSRSDGPYEQYFGPGTRLTVT.

The chain carries TRBV6-5 and TRBJ2-6; D unclear. Germline CDR1 and CDR2: MNHEY and SVGAGI. Trimming took off 2 bases at V and 0 bases at J, with 14 bases between the two ends. The CDR3 covers 18 residues. The CDR3, as DNA: TGTGCCAGCAGTTACGGGCAGTGGCATCCCTCTGGGGCCAACGTCCTGACTTTC. It specifies CASSYGQWHPSGANVLTF.

The table lists this clonotype with many counts. This chain links TRBV29-1 with TRBJ2-3; the D is unclear. Germline V gene sequence: CDR1 SQVTM, CDR2 ANQGSEA. The CDR3 sequence is 14 residues long. The V end was cut by 7 bases, the J end by 5 bases, with 19 bases between. The CDR3: CSAVGYLSIDTQYF. The CDR3 DNA sequence: TGCAGCGCCGTCGGGTACCTCTCCATAGATACGCAGTATTTT.

V and J are TRBV10-2 and TRBJ2-1; unclear D gene. The DNA end is more similar to TRBJ2-7, so the J call may be wrong. This CDR3 contains 14 residues. Germline assignment: CDR1 WSHSY and CDR2 SAAADI. CDR3 DNA: TGCGCCAGCAGTGACGGTAGCTCCTACAATGAGCAGTACTTC. Translated: CASSDGSSYNEQYF.

This clonotype was recorded a few times. This chain connects TRBV15 to TRBJ2-1, with 8 positions matching TRBD2. V lost 1 base and J lost 4; bases outside the gene matches: 6. The germline gives CDR1 LNHNV, CDR2 YYDKDF (reference sequence). CDR3 length: 16 amino acids. CDR3: CATSRGRGGPYNEQFF. CDR3 bases: TGTGCCACCAGCAGAGGTCGGGGGGGACCATACAATGAGCAGTTCTTC.

The genes are TRBV29-1 and TRBJ1-2; possible D gene TRBD1, 6 bases. CDR1 is SQVTM, CDR2 ANQGSEA, per germline. Between the trimmed V and J ends, which lost 6 bases and 3 bases, there was a span of 11 bases. The CDR3 extends over 12 amino acids. CDR3 coding DNA: TGCAGCGTGGGGGACATCGACTATGGCTACACCTTC. It encodes CSVGDIDYGYTF.

The table lists this clonotype with many counts. This sequence joins TRBV6-5 and TRBJ1-2, with 7 bases lining up with TRBD1. The V gene end was trimmed by 8 bases and the J gene end by 9 bases; junction bases not matched to a gene: 12. CDR3 length equals 13 residues. Germline CDR1 is MNHEY and CDR2 is SVGAGI. CDR3 bases: TGTGCCAGCTCGGGTTACAGGGGAGAAAGCTACACCTTC. This encodes CASSGYRGESYTF.